The clone carrying this T cell receptor beta chain was found a few times. Its specificity is unknown. Time point noted: patch test 3, about 24 weeks after DPC sensitization. Described treatment: therapeutic diphenylcyclopropenone sensitization with weekly scalp DPC. Each CDR3 protein is one row after TCRdb ran MiXCR on the RACE reads. The sample carries fewer than 100,000 distinct CDR3 sequences, roughly 11% recorded once. The sample is drawn from a study of human T cells and chemical hapten exposure. Study summary: The study traced per-sample TCR yield variation mainly to small differences in pooled library volumes. Overall study findings and caveats: The number of TCRs above 1 in 1000 frequency did not change after DPC sensitization.

This CDR3 is 16 amino acids long. V was shortened by 4 bases and J by 2 bases, with 17 bases between the two germline ends. Germline V lookup: CDR1 MNHEY, CDR2 SMNVEV (reference sequence). This receptor was identified in a woman aged 30 to 39 with alopecia areata. Some clones in this sample may be carry-over from other donors' samples. V is TRBV27 and J is TRBJ1-1; D uncertain. The input for sequencing was whole blood, taken in connection with sensitization to the hapten diphenylcyclopropenone (DPC). The CDR3 loop reads CASSSPGDSENTEAFF. The DNA of the CDR3 is TGTGCCAGCAGTTCCCCAGGAGACTCGGAAAACACTGAAGCTTTCTTT.